These 19 T cell receptor beta chains were all obtained from the same sample, sequenced in a study of cytomegalovirus exposure and HLA in healthy donors. Data came from immunoSEQ multiplex PCR; TCRdb stores just in-frame clones and leaves some out. Of about 150,000 clones listed, approximately 84% are singletons. The material sequenced was PBMCs. These TCRs come from a man aged 25-40 years in good health and CMV-seropositive.

The genes are TRBV15 and TRBJ1-6; 10 positions match TRBD1. With 2 bases clipped from V and 7 bases from J, the junction kept 8 bases outside the gene matches. CDR1 is LNHNV and CDR2 is YYDKDF in the germline V gene (reference sequence). The CDR3 sequence is 17 residues long. For the CDR3, the DNA is TGTGCCACCAGCAGACTGACAGGGGGCGCGAAGAATTCACCCCTCCACTTT. Residues: CATSRLTGGAKNSPLHF.

The V and J genes are TRBV5-1 and TRBJ2-5, with TRBD2 matching 15 bases. Trimming removed 0 bases from V and 2 bases from J; junction bases left unmatched: 5. This CDR3 has 18 residues. CDR1 is SGHRS, CDR2 YFSETQ, per germline. The CDR3 loop reads CASSLVGLAGGLQETQYF. DNA of the CDR3: TGCGCCAGCAGCTTGGTAGGACTAGCGGGGGGGCTTCAAGAGACCCAGTACTTC.

CDR3 sequence (DNA): TGTGCCAGCAGCCCCCAAACAGGGGTAGCCGGGGAGCTGTTTTTT. This encodes CASSPQTGVAGELFF. The V call is TRBV7-6, the J call TRBJ2-2; 7 bases align to TRBD1. The germline CDR1 and CDR2 sequences are SGHVS and FNYEAQ. This CDR3 contains 15 residues. V gave up 5 bases and J gave up 6 bases; unmatched junction bases: 9.

This chain uses TRBV11-2 with TRBJ2-7; 10 bases agree with TRBD1. CDR1 is SGHAT and CDR2 is FQNNGV in the germline V gene. The CDR3 spans 16 residues. V lost 4 bases, J lost 4 bases, and 10 bases stayed unmatched. The CDR3 bases are TGTGCCAGCAGCTCTATATTGGGACAGGGGAAATACGAGCAGTACTTC. It is translated as CASSSILGQGKYEQYF.

The chain combines TRBV29-1 with TRBJ1-2; D not resolved. Germline V gene data show CDR1 as SQVTM and CDR2 as ANQGSEA. Trimming removed 5 bases at V and 8 bases at J, with 15 bases between. The length of the CDR3 is 12 residues. The DNA of the CDR3 is TGCAGCGTTTCGGCGCGGAGGGAAGGCTACACCTTC. Its protein product is CSVSARREGYTF.

The chain recombines TRBV6-1 with TRBJ1-1; D ambiguous. The germline V gene encodes CDR1 MNHNS and CDR2 SASEGT. The CDR3 totals 12 residues. Trimming left V 1 base short and J 9 bases short, with 9 bases between. The CDR3 DNA sequence: TGTGCCAGCAGTGAAGTGGGCCTTCAAGCTTTCTTT. Translation gives CASSEVGLQAFF.

This chain joins TRBV28 and TRBJ1-5, with 11 nucleotides matching TRBD1. Germline V gene lookup returns CDR1 MDHEN and CDR2 SYDVKM. This CDR3 spans 16 amino acids. V lost 5 bases, J lost 8 bases, and 11 bases stayed unmatched. For the CDR3, the DNA is TGTGCCAGCAGTAACCGGGACAGGGGGGAATTGGAGCCCCAGCATTTT. This gives the protein CASSNRDRGELEPQHF. The whole variable domain, filled in from reference TRBV28 and TRBJ1-5, reads DVKVTQSSRYLVKRTGEKVFLECVQDMDHENMFWYRQDPGLGLRLIYFSYDVKMKEKGDIPEGYSVSREKKERFSLILESASTNQTSMYLCASSNRDRGELEPQHFGDGTRLSIL.

The gene calls are TRBV7-9 and TRBJ2-7; TRBD2 matches at 8 bases. This CDR3 is 15 amino acids long. The germline V gene has CDR1 SEHNR and CDR2 FQNEAQ (reference sequence). V shed 1 base and J 2 bases; nucleotides not matched to a gene: 4. This chain's CDR3 is CASSLEAGAAYEQYF. CDR3 bases: TGTGCCAGCAGCTTAGAAGCGGGAGCCGCCTACGAGCAGTACTTC. Full variable domain (rest looked up from reference TRBV7-9 and TRBJ2-7): DTGVSQNPRHKITKRGQNVTFRCDPISEHNRLYWYRQTLGQGPEFLTYFQNEAQLEKSRLLSDRFSAERPKGSFSTLEIQRTEQGDSAMYLCASSLEAGAAYEQYFGPGTRLTVT.

This clone is a singleton in its sample. The rearrangement links TRBV18 to TRBJ1-4; a weak D match, TRBD1 (6 bases). The CDR3 extends over 14 amino acids. Germline CDR1 reads KGHSH; CDR2 reads LQKENI. The ends were cut back, 4 bases at V and 4 bases at J, with 10 bases in the middle. CDR3 region: CASSHRDLNEKLFF. The CDR3 DNA reads as TGTGCCAGCTCACACAGGGACCTTAATGAAAAACTGTTTTTT. The full variable domain, in which reference TRBV18 and TRBJ1-4 provide the parts outside the CDR3, is NAGVMQNPRHLVRRRGQEARLRCSPMKGHSHVYWYRQLPEEGLKFMVYLQKENIIDESGMPKERFSAEFPKEGPSILRIQQVVRGDSAAYFCASSHRDLNEKLFFGSGTQLSVL.

The count of this clone is one. The CDR3 DNA sequence: TGTGCCAGCTCACCTTCGAGTAGGACAGGGTCATATGGCTACACCTTC. It yields the protein CASSPSSRTGSYGYTF. The rearrangement joins TRBV18 to TRBJ1-2, with 8 nucleotides matching TRBD1. The CDR3 is 16 residues long. With V trimmed by 3 bases and J by 5 bases, 11 bases remained unmatched. Germline assignment: CDR1 KGHSH and CDR2 LQKENI.

V is TRBV18 and J is TRBJ1-1; D gene unclear. The CDR3 length is 13 residues. Trimming cost V 6 bases and J 4 bases, with 12 bases left between them. Germline CDR1 KGHSH, CDR2 LQKENI. The CDR3 reads CASSGGFVTEAFF. CDR3 DNA: TGTGCCAGCTCCGGAGGTTTTGTCACTGAAGCTTTCTTT.

The chain couples TRBV7-2 to TRBJ2-3, with D perhaps TRBD2 (5 bases). V was pared by 1 base and J by 0 bases, with 8 bases between. From germline, CDR1 is SGHTA and CDR2 FQGNSA. The CDR3 is 15 amino acids. The chain's CDR3 is CASSLVAPSTDTQYF. As DNA, the CDR3 is TGTGCCAGCAGCTTAGTAGCGCCTAGCACAGATACGCAGTATTTT.

This sequence joins TRBV18 and TRBJ1-2, with D uncertain. Germline CDR1 KGHSH, CDR2 LQKENI. V was trimmed by 5 bases and J by 1 base, leaving 17 bases between them. CDR3 size: 16 residues. The CDR3: CASSSPPSRSNYGYTF. The CDR3 nucleotides are TGTGCCAGCTCATCCCCTCCCAGTCGAAGTAACTATGGCTACACCTTC.

This clone turned up a few times. V is TRBV6-5 and J is TRBJ1-2; D not resolved. Looked up from germline, CDR1 is MNHEY and CDR2 is SVGAGI. Trimming pared 5 bases from V and 0 bases from J, leaving 4 bases between. The CDR3 consists of 12 residues. DNA for the CDR3: TGTGCCAGCAGTCCAACTAACTATGGCTACACCTTC. Its translation: CASSPTNYGYTF.

V usage is TRBV19 and J usage is TRBJ1-1, with TRBD1 identical over 7 bases. V was clipped by 5 bases and J by 0 bases; unmatched bases: 6. Germline lookup yields CDR1 LNHDA and CDR2 SQIVND (reference sequence). The CDR3 contains 15 residues. The CDR3 loop reads CASSQGQVMNTEAFF. As DNA, the CDR3 is TGTGCCAGTAGTCAAGGACAGGTGATGAACACTGAAGCTTTCTTT.

This chain uses TRBV18 with TRBJ1-1; D is undetermined. Germline CDR1 and CDR2: KGHSH and LQKENI. This CDR3 spans 14 amino acids. Trimming removed 3 bases at V and 6 bases at J, with 14 bases between. The CDR3 spells CASSPRPGEAEAFF. As DNA, the CDR3 is TGTGCCAGCTCACCCCGGCCTGGGGAGGCTGAAGCTTTCTTT.

This sequence joins TRBV5-4 and TRBJ2-7; maybe TRBD2 (6 bases). CDR3 length: 15 amino acids. With 1 base removed from V and 4 bases from J, the gap between germline ends came to 15 bases. Germline assignment: CDR1 SGHNT and CDR2 YYREEE (reference sequence). This chain's CDR3 is CASSLSRLGEYEQYF. In DNA, the CDR3 is TGTGCCAGCAGCTTGTCGAGACTAGGGGAGTACGAGCAGTACTTC.

This chain uses TRBV7-9 with TRBJ2-1; TRBD2 aligns across 9 bases. The CDR3 is 14 amino acids. CDR1 is SEHNR and CDR2 is FQNEAQ in the germline V gene (reference sequence). The ends lost 1 base at V and 9 bases at J; junction bases unmatched: 4. CDR3 nucleotide sequence: TGTGCCAGCAGCTTAGTAGCGGGAGTAGCTGAGCAGTTCTTC. Protein: CASSLVAGVAEQFF.

V and J are TRBV7-6 and TRBJ2-1; TRBD2 matches 8 bases. The CDR3 runs to 15 residues. Germline CDR1 is SGHVS and CDR2 is FNYEAQ. With 5 bases clipped from V and 6 bases from J, the junction kept 9 bases outside the gene matches. The CDR3 loop reads CASSVLAGGVNEQFF. Written as DNA, the CDR3 is TGTGCCAGCAGCGTGCTCGCGGGGGGAGTCAATGAGCAGTTCTTC. The full variable domain, with the rest looked up from reference TRBV7-6 and TRBJ2-1, is GAGVSQSPRYKVTKRGQDVALRCDPISGHVSLYWYRQALGQGPEFLTYFNYEAQQDKSGLPNDRFSAERPEGSISTLTIQRTEQRDSAMYRCASSVLAGGVNEQFFGPGTRLTVL.